The 15 T cell receptor beta chains reported below all come from one sample, sequenced in a study of molecular identifiers for immune sequencing clone quantification listed by TCRdb under 2018. The library was made by PCR. The data were produced on an Illumina HiSeq 4000. The public reads were reprocessed in TCRdb via fastp at Q25 and MiXCR, keeping in-frame beta chains. Rows are unified per CDR3 protein, each entry keeping the most common DNA and genes. Across this sample there are some 320,000 distinct CDR3 sequences, with over 20% seen only once. The top ten hold under 0.95% of the sample. The sample was naive CD8+ T cells from blood, with Jurkat cell RNA spiked in. The cell subset or site label, read with the paper, signifies: FACS-sorted CD8+CD4-CCR7+CD45RA+ naive T cells. All receptors derive from a human donor in good health. Some libraries in this study had Jurkat cell RNA spiked in.

This clonotype was counted ten times or more. V gene TRBV6-5 combines with J gene TRBJ1-1; 8 bases line up with TRBD1. The CDR3 extends over 14 amino acids. The V gene end was trimmed by 4 bases and the J gene end by 11 bases; junction bases not matched to a gene: 12. From germline, CDR1 is MNHEY and CDR2 SVGAGI. The chain's CDR3 is CASSFGQGRSRAFF. The CDR3 DNA follows: TGTGCCAGCAGTTTCGGACAGGGACGCTCCAGGGCTTTCTTT.

A word on this clonotype: Just one base apart from a much larger clone, this may be a read error. V gene TRBV9 combines with J gene TRBJ1-5; D is ambiguous. Germline CDR1 reads SGDLS; CDR2 reads YYNGEE. The CDR3 runs 13 residues. DNA for the CDR3: TGTACCAGCAGCGTAGATGTTAATCAGCCCCAGCATTTT. The encoded protein is CTSSVDVNQPQHF.

This clonotype appeared many times. J is TRBJ1-2 and V is TRBV6-5; D remains ambiguous. V lost 2 bases, J lost 4 bases, and 8 bases lay in between. Germline lookup yields CDR1 MNHEY and CDR2 SVGAGI. The CDR3 loop spans 13 amino acids. This CDR3 is CASSYDGPYGYTF. DNA for the CDR3: TGTGCCAGCAGTTACGACGGACCCTATGGCTACACCTTC.

Remarks on this clonotype: A much larger clone lies a single base off, so this may be a read error. The CDR3 does not end in the conserved phenylalanine or tryptophan, so this is likely a read error. The chain joins TRBV4-1 to TRBJ2-5, with unresolved D. CDR3 size: 14 residues. Germline values: CDR1 MGHRA, CDR2 YSYEKL. Trimming stripped 4 bases from V and 5 bases from J, with 14 bases between. The CDR3 DNA is TGCGCCAGCAGCCCAGAGAGTCGGTGGGAGACCCAGTACCTC. Its translation: CASSPESRWETQYL.

At least ten counts were recorded for this clonotype. The V and J genes are TRBV5-1 and TRBJ1-1, with D maybe TRBD1 (5 bases). V lost 3 bases and J 7 bases, leaving 25 bases between the germline ends. Germline V lookup: CDR1 SGHRS, CDR2 YFSETQ. The CDR3 is made up of 17 amino acids. CDR3: CASSSDPMVMGDDEAFF. DNA for the CDR3: TGCGCCAGCAGCTCGGACCCAATGGTTATGGGGGATGATGAAGCTTTCTTT.

This clonotype was counted a few times. CDR3 nucleotide sequence: TGTGCCACCAGTGACCCAGCGGGAAACAGCGGGGAGACCCAGTACTTC. Its protein product is CATSDPAGNSGETQYF. The genes are TRBV24-1 and TRBJ2-5, with 7 bases that match TRBD2. The CDR3 is 16 residues long. After removal of 4 bases from V and 5 bases from J, the junction contained 12 bases not matched to a gene. Germline-derived CDR1 and CDR2 are KGHDR and SFDVKD.

This clonotype was recorded at least ten times. V and J are TRBV5-1 and TRBJ2-7; D gene uncertain. Germline CDR1 and CDR2: SGHRS and YFSETQ. This CDR3 contains 15 residues. The ends were cut back, 4 bases at V and 5 bases at J, with 19 bases in the middle. The CDR3 region has the DNA TGCGCCAGCAGCGTGGCCGCTACCCCTGCGGACGAGCAGTACTTC. Translating it yields CASSVAATPADEQYF.

This clonotype was counted ten times or more. The chain uses TRBV29-1 and TRBJ2-2; unclear D gene. V was pared by 3 bases and J by 3 bases, with 20 bases between. Germline loops: CDR1 SQVTM, CDR2 ANQGSEA. This CDR3 has 17 residues. CDR3 sequence reads: CSVDDSRNGGYTGELFF. The CDR3 region has the DNA TGCAGCGTTGATGATTCCAGGAATGGCGGATACACCGGGGAGCTGTTTTTT.

This clonotype was seen many times. The chain uses TRBV12-3 or TRBV12-4 and TRBJ2-1; 7 bases fit TRBD1. The J segment lost 7 bases and the V segment lost 7 bases, leaving 10 bases of the junction unmatched. The CDR3 runs to 14 residues. The CDR3 DNA reads TGTGCCAGCAACGCCGACAGGGAAAAAAATGAGCAGTTCTTC. This translates into CASNADREKNEQFF.

This clonotype was observed at least ten times. The chain uses TRBV7-6 and TRBJ1-3; D ambiguous. The CDR3 extends over 19 amino acids. CDR1 and CDR2 (germline): SGHVS, FNYEAQ. Trimming shortened V by 6 bases and J by 0 bases, and 24 bases separated the two germline ends. The CDR3 DNA sequence: TGTGCCAGCAGTTCTCCGGCGGGTGACTCTTACATCTCTGGAAACACCATATATTTT. Translating it yields CASSSPAGDSYISGNTIYF.

On this clonotype: A much larger clonotype is one base distant, so this may be a read error. The chain carries TRBV29-1 and TRBJ2-7, with 9 bases aligning to TRBD1. CDR3 size: 13 residues. CDR1 and CDR2 from the germline V gene are SQVTM and ANQGSEA. The V gene end was trimmed by 5 bases and the J gene end by 6 bases; junction bases not matched to a gene: 8. The CDR3 DNA follows: TGCAGCGTTCTAACAGGGGGCTCGTGCGAGCAGTACTTC. Protein: CSVLTGGSCEQYF.

This clonotype was seen ten or more times. CDR3 protein: CASGWGRQNTEAFF. CDR3 nucleotide sequence: TGTGCCAGCGGTTGGGGAAGGCAGAACACTGAAGCTTTCTTT. V is TRBV6-2 or TRBV6-3 and J is TRBJ1-1; D is ambiguous. The CDR3 length is 14 residues. Trimming removed 8 bases from V and 1 base from J, with 14 bases in between. The germline V gene has CDR1 MNHEY and CDR2 SVGEGT.

The chain recombines TRBV3-1 with TRBJ2-1; the match to TRBD1 covers 9 bases. The CDR3 is 13 amino acids. Trimming took 6 bases from V and 5 from J; bases not matched to a gene: 2. Germline V gene data show CDR1 as LGHDT and CDR2 as YNNKEL (reference sequence). The CDR3 DNA reads TGTGCCAGCAGATGGACAGGGGACAATGAGCAGTTCTTC. The encoded protein is CASRWTGDNEQFF.

The chain carries TRBV30 and TRBJ1-4, with D maybe TRBD1 (6 bases). Trimming shortened V by 5 bases and J by 12 bases, and 16 bases separated the two germline ends. The CDR3 has 12 amino acids. Germline V gene sequence: CDR1 GTSNPN, CDR2 SVGIG (reference sequence). For the CDR3, the DNA is TGTGCCTGGCGCCGGGACAACGAAGAACTGTTTTTT. It codes for CAWRRDNEELFF.

In this sample, this clonotype turned up many times. V and J are TRBV12-3 or TRBV12-4 and TRBJ2-1; 10 bases match TRBD2. The V segment lost 6 bases and the J segment 8 bases; nucleotides outside the gene matches: 10. The CDR3 is 15 residues long. The DNA of the CDR3 is TGTGCCAGCAGCCCGACGAGCGGGGGGGACGATGAGCAGTTCTTC. Amino acids: CASSPTSGGDDEQFF.